This TCR beta chain comes out of a study of T-cell reconstitution after alpha-beta-depleted transplantation in children. General observations from the study: Several hundred expanded graft clones reportedly were the source of alpha-beta T cells about two months after transplant. Once a year had passed after transplant, T-cell counts and diversity came mostly from newly produced T cells.

Trimming left V 0 bases short and J 0 bases short, with 12 bases between. Germline CDR1 LGHDT, CDR2 YNNKEL (reference sequence). This CDR3 has 18 residues. Unique molecular identifiers were used in preparing the TCRbeta library. MiXCR was run by TCRdb on the PCR reads, yielding one entry per CDR3 protein. The data contain approximately 230,000 distinct CDR3 sequences, 24% of them singletons. For this clonotype: What it binds is unknown.

The receptor was derived from a female patient aged 2-15 years who had a stem cell transplant for congenital amegakaryocytic thrombocytopenia, so the T cells may come from the graft donor. This chain uses TRBV3-1 with TRBJ2-6; D is ambiguous. The material was PBMCs, mostly from graft donor cells, obtained 360 days after TCRalphabeta/CD19-depleted stem cell transplant. CDR3 nucleotides: TGTGCCAGCAGCCAAGATGCCTACAGTAACTCTGGGGCCAACGTCCTGACTTTC. Translated, it gives CASSQDAYSNSGANVLTF.